This T cell receptor (beta chain) derives from a study of T cell responses to AZD1222 COVID-19 vaccine. Study outcomes and limitations: White British people made up most donors, females outnumbered males, and clonal diversity was possibly underestimated.

On this clone itself: Antigen: not known.

Sequencing used immunoSEQ multiplex PCR; TCRdb keeps in-frame clones, though not all of them. This table holds about 120,000 clones, approximately 88% found once. The CDR3 is 10 residues long. Germline CDR1 and CDR2: MNHEY and SVGAGI. Trimming took 4 bases from V and 5 from J, leaving 2 bases between them. The input for sequencing was peripheral blood, taken on day 0 of AZD1222 vaccination. This TCR was sampled from an adult in good health. The V call is TRBV6-5, the J call TRBJ2-5; D unresolved. The chain's CDR3 is CASSWETQYF. CDR3 DNA: TGTGCCAGCAGTTGGGAGACCCAGTACTTC.